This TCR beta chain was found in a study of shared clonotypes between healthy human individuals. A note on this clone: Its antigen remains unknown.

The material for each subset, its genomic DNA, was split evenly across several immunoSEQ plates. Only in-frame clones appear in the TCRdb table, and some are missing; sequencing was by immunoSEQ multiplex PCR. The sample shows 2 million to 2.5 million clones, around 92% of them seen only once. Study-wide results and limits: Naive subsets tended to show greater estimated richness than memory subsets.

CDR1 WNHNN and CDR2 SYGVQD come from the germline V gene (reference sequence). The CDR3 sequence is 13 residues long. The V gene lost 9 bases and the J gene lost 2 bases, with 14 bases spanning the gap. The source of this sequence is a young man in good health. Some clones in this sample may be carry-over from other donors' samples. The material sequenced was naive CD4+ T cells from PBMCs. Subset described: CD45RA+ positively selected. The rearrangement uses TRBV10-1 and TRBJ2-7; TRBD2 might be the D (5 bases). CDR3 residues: CASIPTTTYEQYF. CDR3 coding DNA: TGCGCCAGTATTCCGACTACGACCTACGAGCAGTACTTC.